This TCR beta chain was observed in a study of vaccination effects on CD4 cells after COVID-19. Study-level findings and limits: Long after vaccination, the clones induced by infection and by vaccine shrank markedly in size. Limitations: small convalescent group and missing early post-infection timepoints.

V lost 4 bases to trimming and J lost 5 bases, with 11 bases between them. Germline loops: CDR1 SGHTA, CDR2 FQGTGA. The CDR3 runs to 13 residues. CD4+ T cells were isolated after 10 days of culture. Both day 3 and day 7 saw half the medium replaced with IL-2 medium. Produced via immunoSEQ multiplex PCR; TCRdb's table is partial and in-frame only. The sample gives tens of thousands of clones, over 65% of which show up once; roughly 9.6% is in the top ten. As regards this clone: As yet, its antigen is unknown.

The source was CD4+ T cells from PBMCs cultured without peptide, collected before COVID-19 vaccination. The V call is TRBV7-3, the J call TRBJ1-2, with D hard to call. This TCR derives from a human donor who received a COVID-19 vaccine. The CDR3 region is CASSSDGKYGYTF. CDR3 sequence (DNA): TGTGCCAGCAGCTCAGACGGAAAATATGGCTACACCTTC.